The rows below give T cell receptor beta chains drawn from one sample of a study of blood T cell repertoires in COVID-19. The protocol was immunoSEQ multiplex PCR, while the TCRdb copy is restricted to in-frame clones and leaves out a portion. The repertoire holds fewer than 130,000 clones, with roughly four fifths as singletons. The specimen was peripheral blood. These receptors came from a woman aged 55-69 years with acute or convalescent COVID-19. CDR3s include the opening cysteine and the closing phenylalanine or tryptophan. Each record gives: clone size, J gene, D gene, V gene, CDR3 protein, CDR3 DNA. The D gene is left open where the match is weak. Part of the rows lack a size; the others show once, few, many or a class for expanded clones.

clone size: once; J gene: TRBJ1-4; D gene: TRBD1; V gene: TRBV4-1; CDR3 protein: CASTNNGQGIDEKLFF; CDR3 DNA: TGCGCCAGCACCAACAATGGACAGGGGATAGATGAAAAACTGTTTTTT
clone size: NA; J gene: TRBJ1-5; D gene: NA; V gene: TRBV18; CDR3 protein: CASSSSDSQPQHF; CDR3 DNA: TGTGCCAGCTCAAGCTCCGATTCCCAGCCCCAGCATTTT
clone size: NA; J gene: TRBJ2-6; D gene: NA; V gene: TRBV7-8; CDR3 protein: CASRPDRLGESGANVLTF; CDR3 DNA: TGTGCCAGCAGACCCGATCGACTAGGAGAGTCTGGGGCCAACGTCCTGACTTTC
clone size: NA; J gene: TRBJ1-1; D gene: TRBD1; V gene: TRBV14; CDR3 protein: CASSPLQGNYDTEAFF; CDR3 DNA: TGTGCCAGCAGCCCCCTACAGGGGAATTATGACACTGAAGCTTTCTTT
clone size: NA; J gene: TRBJ1-5; D gene: NA; V gene: TRBV18; CDR3 protein: CASSPSQEVGQPQHF; CDR3 DNA: TGTGCCAGCTCACCCAGCCAGGAGGTCGGTCAGCCCCAGCATTTT
clone size: NA; J gene: TRBJ1-2; D gene: TRBD1; V gene: TRBV2; CDR3 protein: CASSDDRGPYYGYTF; CDR3 DNA: TGTGCCAGCAGTGATGACAGGGGGCCTTACTATGGCTACACCTTC
clone size: NA; J gene: TRBJ2-2; D gene: TRBD1; V gene: TRBV5-4; CDR3 protein: CASSERQGANTGELFF; CDR3 DNA: TGTGCCAGCAGCGAGAGACAGGGGGCGAACACCGGGGAGCTGTTTTTT
clone size: NA; J gene: TRBJ2-1; D gene: NA; V gene: TRBV28; CDR3 protein: CASTPPRVGSYNEQFF; CDR3 DNA: TGTGCCAGCACTCCTCCCAGGGTAGGATCCTACAATGAGCAGTTCTTC
clone size: NA; J gene: TRBJ1-2; D gene: TRBD1; V gene: TRBV7-2; CDR3 protein: CASSLVRQGDGYTF; CDR3 DNA: TGTGCCAGCAGCTTAGTCCGACAGGGGGATGGCTACACCTTC
clone size: once; J gene: TRBJ1-5; D gene: TRBD1; V gene: TRBV7-9; CDR3 protein: CASSLGYGTDSNQPQHF; CDR3 DNA: TGTGCCAGCAGCTTAGGATACGGGACAGACAGCAATCAGCCCCAGCATTTT
clone size: NA; J gene: TRBJ2-7; D gene: NA; V gene: TRBV6-2/TRBV6-3; CDR3 protein: CASSYEKEQYF; CDR3 DNA: TGTGCCAGCAGTTACGAGAAGGAGCAGTACTTC
clone size: NA; J gene: TRBJ1-3; D gene: TRBD1; V gene: TRBV6-5; CDR3 protein: CASIQPGGGNTIYF; CDR3 DNA: TGTGCCAGCATCCAGCCAGGGGGTGGAAACACCATATATTTT
clone size: NA; J gene: TRBJ1-4; D gene: TRBD1; V gene: TRBV24-1; CDR3 protein: CATSDTHDARRQGADEKLFF; CDR3 DNA: TGTGCCACCAGTGATACCCATGACGCCCGAAGACAGGGGGCAGACGAAAAACTGTTTTTT
clone size: NA; J gene: TRBJ2-4; D gene: NA; V gene: TRBV12-5; CDR3 protein: CASGQQGTKNIQYF; CDR3 DNA: TGTGCTAGTGGCCAACAGGGTACCAAAAACATTCAGTACTTC
clone size: NA; J gene: TRBJ2-2; D gene: TRBD2; V gene: TRBV4-2; CDR3 protein: CASSPAGLAGHTGELFF; CDR3 DNA: TGTGCCAGCAGCCCTGCAGGACTAGCGGGACACACCGGGGAGCTGTTTTTT
clone size: NA; J gene: TRBJ1-6; D gene: NA; V gene: TRBV7-2; CDR3 protein: CASSFGQGISPLHF; CDR3 DNA: TGTGCCAGCAGCTTTGGGCAGGGGATTTCACCCCTCCACTTT
clone size: NA; J gene: TRBJ2-1; D gene: NA; V gene: TRBV24-1; CDR3 protein: CATSDPPGWNEQFF; CDR3 DNA: TGTGCCACCAGTGACCCCCCAGGGTGGAATGAGCAGTTCTTC
clone size: few; J gene: TRBJ2-3; D gene: TRBD2; V gene: TRBV9; CDR3 protein: CASSVGGAGGTDTQYF; CDR3 DNA: TGTGCCAGCAGCGTAGGGGGAGCGGGGGGCACAGATACGCAGTATTTT
clone size: NA; J gene: TRBJ1-1; D gene: TRBD1; V gene: TRBV7-2; CDR3 protein: CASTKGGQGGTEAFF; CDR3 DNA: TGTGCCAGCACAAAGGGGGGACAGGGTGGAACTGAAGCTTTCTTT
clone size: NA; J gene: TRBJ2-7; D gene: TRBD2; V gene: TRBV5-4; CDR3 protein: CASSRNSGGVDEQYF; CDR3 DNA: TGTGCCAGCAGCCGAAATAGCGGGGGGGTTGACGAGCAGTACTTC
clone size: NA; J gene: TRBJ1-1; D gene: NA; V gene: TRBV5-4; CDR3 protein: CASSQGVGNTEAFF; CDR3 DNA: TGTGCCAGCAGCCAAGGGGTCGGGAACACTGAAGCTTTCTTT
clone size: NA; J gene: TRBJ1-5; D gene: TRBD1; V gene: TRBV7-9; CDR3 protein: CASSLVGRGLNQPQHF; CDR3 DNA: TGTGCCAGCAGCTTAGTTGGCAGGGGGCTCAATCAGCCCCAGCATTTT
clone size: NA; J gene: TRBJ2-2; D gene: NA; V gene: TRBV20-1; CDR3 protein: CSASGMSGANTGELFF; CDR3 DNA: TGCAGTGCTAGTGGGATGTCAGGGGCGAACACCGGGGAGCTGTTTTTT
clone size: NA; J gene: TRBJ2-5; D gene: NA; V gene: TRBV7-9; CDR3 protein: CASSFRETQYF; CDR3 DNA: TGTGCCAGCAGCTTTAGAGAGACCCAGTACTTC
clone size: NA; J gene: TRBJ2-3; D gene: TRBD2; V gene: TRBV9; CDR3 protein: CASSGIRGGVRDTQYF; CDR3 DNA: TGTGCCAGCAGCGGAATACGCGGGGGGGTGCGGGATACGCAGTATTTT
clone size: NA; J gene: TRBJ2-4; D gene: NA; V gene: TRBV7-2; CDR3 protein: CASSPGGQGGYIQYF; CDR3 DNA: TGTGCCAGCAGCCCGGGGGGGCAGGGGGGATACATACAGTACTTC
clone size: NA; J gene: TRBJ2-4; D gene: TRBD1; V gene: TRBV4-1; CDR3 protein: CASSRQGAEAKNIQYF; CDR3 DNA: TGCGCCAGCAGCAGACAGGGGGCGGAAGCCAAAAACATTCAGTACTTC
clone size: NA; J gene: TRBJ2-1; D gene: NA; V gene: TRBV3-1/TRBV3-2; CDR3 protein: CASSQEITYDEQFF; CDR3 DNA: TGTGCCAGCAGCCAAGAAATCACCTACGATGAGCAGTTCTTC
clone size: NA; J gene: TRBJ1-6; D gene: NA; V gene: TRBV9; CDR3 protein: CASTSREVPGSPLHF; CDR3 DNA: TGTGCCAGCACCTCTCGGGAGGTCCCAGGATCACCCCTCCACTTT